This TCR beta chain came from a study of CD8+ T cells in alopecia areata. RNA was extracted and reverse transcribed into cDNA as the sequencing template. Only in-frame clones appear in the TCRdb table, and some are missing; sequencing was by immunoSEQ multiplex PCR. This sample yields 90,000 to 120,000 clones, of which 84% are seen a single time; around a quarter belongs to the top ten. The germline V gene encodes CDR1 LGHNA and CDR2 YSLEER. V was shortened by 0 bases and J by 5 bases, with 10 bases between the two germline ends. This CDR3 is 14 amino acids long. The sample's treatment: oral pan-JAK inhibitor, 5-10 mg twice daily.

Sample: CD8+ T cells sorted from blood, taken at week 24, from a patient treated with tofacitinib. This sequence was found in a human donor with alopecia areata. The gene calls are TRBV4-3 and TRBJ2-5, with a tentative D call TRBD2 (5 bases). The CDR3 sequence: CASSQDTSRETQYF. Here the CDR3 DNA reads TGCGCCAGCAGCCAAGATACTAGTCGGGAGACCCAGTACTTC.